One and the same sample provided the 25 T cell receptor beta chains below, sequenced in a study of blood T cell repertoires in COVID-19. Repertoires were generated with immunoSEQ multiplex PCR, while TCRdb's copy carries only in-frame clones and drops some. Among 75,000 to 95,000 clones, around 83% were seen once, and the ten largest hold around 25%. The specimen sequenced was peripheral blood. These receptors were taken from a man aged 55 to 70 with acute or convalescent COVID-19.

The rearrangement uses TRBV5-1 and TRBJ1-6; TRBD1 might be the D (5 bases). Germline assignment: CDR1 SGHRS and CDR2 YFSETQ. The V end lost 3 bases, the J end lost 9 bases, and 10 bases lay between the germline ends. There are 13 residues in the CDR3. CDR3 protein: CASSSTERSPLHF. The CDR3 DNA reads TGCGCCAGCAGCTCGACAGAGCGTTCACCCCTCCACTTT.

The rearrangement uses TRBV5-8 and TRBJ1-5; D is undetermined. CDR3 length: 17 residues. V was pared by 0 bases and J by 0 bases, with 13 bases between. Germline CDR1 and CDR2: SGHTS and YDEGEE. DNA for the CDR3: TGTGCCAGCAGCTTGGGAGCGACCCTAAATAGCAATCAGCCCCAGCATTTT. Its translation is CASSLGATLNSNQPQHF. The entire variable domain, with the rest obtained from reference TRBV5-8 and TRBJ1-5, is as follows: EAGVTQSPTHLIKTRGQQATLRCSPISGHTSVYWYQQALGLGLQFLLWYDEGEERNRGNFPPRFSGRQFPNYSSELNVNALELEDSALYLCASSLGATLNSNQPQHFGDGTRLSIL.

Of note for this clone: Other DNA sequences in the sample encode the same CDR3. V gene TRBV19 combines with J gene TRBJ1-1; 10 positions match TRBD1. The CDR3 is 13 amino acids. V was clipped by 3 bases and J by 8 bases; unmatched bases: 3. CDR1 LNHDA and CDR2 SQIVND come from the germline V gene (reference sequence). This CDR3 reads CASSIRGQGEAFF. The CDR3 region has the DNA TGTGCCAGTAGTATCCGGGGACAGGGGGAAGCTTTCTTT.

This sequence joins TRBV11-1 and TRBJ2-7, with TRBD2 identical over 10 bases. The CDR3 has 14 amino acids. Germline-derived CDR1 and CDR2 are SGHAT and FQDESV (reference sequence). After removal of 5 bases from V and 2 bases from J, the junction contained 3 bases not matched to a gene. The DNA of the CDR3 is TGTGCCAGCAGCCGCAGCGGGGGGGCCTACGAGCAGTACTTC. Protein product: CASSRSGGAYEQYF. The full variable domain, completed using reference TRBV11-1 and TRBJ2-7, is EAEVAQSPRYKITEKSQAVAFWCDPISGHATLYWYRQILGQGPELLVQFQDESVVDDSQLPKDRFSAERLKGVDSTLKIQPAELGDSAMYLCASSRSGGAYEQYFGPGTRLTVT.

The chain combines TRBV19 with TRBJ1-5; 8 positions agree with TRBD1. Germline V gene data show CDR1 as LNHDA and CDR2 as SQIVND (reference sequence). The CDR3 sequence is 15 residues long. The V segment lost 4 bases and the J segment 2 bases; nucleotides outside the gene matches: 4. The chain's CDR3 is CASSTQGGGNQPQHF. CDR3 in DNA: TGTGCCAGTAGTACACAGGGGGGAGGCAATCAGCCCCAGCATTTT.

DNA for the CDR3: TGCGCCAGCAGCTTGGTTCGGGGAGGCCACCCTTATAGCAATCAGCCCCAGCATTTT. Translating it yields CASSLVRGGHPYSNQPQHF. This chain uses TRBV5-1 with TRBJ1-5; D not certain. Germline CDR1 and CDR2: SGHRS and YFSETQ. This CDR3 spans 19 amino acids. Deletions cut 0 bases from V and 0 bases from J, with 19 bases between.

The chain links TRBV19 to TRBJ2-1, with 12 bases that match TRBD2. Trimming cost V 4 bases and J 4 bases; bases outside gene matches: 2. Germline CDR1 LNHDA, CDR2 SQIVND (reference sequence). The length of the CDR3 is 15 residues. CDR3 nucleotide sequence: TGTGCCAGTAGTAGGACTAGCGGGGTGTACAATGAGCAGTTCTTC. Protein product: CASSRTSGVYNEQFF.

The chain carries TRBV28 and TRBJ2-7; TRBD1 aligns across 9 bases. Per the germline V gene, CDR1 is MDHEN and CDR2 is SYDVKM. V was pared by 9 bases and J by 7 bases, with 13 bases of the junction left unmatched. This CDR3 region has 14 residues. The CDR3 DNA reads TGTGCCAGTCGACGCGGGACAGGGTTTCCTGAGCAGTACTTC. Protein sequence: CASRRGTGFPEQYF.

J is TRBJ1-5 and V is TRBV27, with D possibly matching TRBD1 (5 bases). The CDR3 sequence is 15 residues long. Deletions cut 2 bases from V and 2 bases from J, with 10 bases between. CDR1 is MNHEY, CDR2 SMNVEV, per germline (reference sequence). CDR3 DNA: TGTGCCAGCAGTTTAATGGGGCCGCGCAATCAGCCCCAGCATTTT. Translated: CASSLMGPRNQPQHF.

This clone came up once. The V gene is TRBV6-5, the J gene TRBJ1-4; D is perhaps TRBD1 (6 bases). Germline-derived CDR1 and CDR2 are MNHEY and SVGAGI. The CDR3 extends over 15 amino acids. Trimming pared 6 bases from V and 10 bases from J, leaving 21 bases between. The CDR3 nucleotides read TGTGCCAGCAGGGCACAGGGTTCGGGGTTTGGAAAACTGTTTTTT. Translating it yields CASRAQGSGFGKLFF.

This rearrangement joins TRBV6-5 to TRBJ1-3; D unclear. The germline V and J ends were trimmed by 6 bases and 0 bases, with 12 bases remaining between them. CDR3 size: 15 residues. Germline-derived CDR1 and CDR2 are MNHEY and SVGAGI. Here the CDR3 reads CASSAKLSSGNTIYF. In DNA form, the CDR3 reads TGTGCCAGCAGCGCTAAACTAAGCTCTGGAAACACCATATATTTT.

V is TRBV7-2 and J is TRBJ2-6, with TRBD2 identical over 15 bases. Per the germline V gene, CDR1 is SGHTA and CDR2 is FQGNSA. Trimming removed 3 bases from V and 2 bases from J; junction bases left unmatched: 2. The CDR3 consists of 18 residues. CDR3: CASSLGLAGGAGANVLTF. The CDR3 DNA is TGTGCCAGCAGCTTGGGACTAGCGGGGGGTGCTGGGGCCAACGTCCTGACTTTC.

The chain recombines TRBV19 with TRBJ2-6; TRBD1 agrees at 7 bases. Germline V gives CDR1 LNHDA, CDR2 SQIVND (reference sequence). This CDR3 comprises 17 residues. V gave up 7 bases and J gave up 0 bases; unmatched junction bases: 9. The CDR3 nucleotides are TGTGCCAGTACCCCGACAGGGTCATTCTCTGGGGCCAACGTCCTGACTTTC. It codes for CASTPTGSFSGANVLTF.

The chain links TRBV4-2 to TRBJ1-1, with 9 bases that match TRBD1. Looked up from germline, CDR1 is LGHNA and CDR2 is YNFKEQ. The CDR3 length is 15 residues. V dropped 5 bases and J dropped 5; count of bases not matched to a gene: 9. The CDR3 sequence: CASSFGTGRQTEAFF. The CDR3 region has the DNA TGTGCCAGCAGCTTCGGGACAGGGAGGCAGACTGAAGCTTTCTTT.

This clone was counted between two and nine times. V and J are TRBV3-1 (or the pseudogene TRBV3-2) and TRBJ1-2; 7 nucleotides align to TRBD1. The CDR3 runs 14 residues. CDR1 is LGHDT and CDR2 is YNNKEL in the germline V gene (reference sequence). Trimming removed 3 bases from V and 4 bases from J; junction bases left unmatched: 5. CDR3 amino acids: CASSHRDRLYGYTF. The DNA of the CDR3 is TGTGCCAGCAGCCATAGGGACAGACTCTATGGCTACACCTTC.

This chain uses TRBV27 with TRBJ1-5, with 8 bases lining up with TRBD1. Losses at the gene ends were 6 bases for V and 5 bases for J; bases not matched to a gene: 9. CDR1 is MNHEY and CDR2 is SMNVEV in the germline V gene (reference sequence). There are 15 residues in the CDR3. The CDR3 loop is CASSSDRGLHQPQHF. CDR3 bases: TGTGCCAGCAGCTCCGACAGGGGATTACATCAGCCCCAGCATTTT.

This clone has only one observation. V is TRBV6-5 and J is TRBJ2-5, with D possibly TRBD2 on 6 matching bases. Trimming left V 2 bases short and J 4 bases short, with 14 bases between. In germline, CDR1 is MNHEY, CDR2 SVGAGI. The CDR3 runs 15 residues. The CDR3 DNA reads TGTGCCAGCAGTTACGCGCCCGGGGGTGGAGAGACCCAGTACTTC. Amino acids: CASSYAPGGGETQYF.

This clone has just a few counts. CDR3 DNA: TGTGCCAGCACCACACAGGGCAATCAGCCCCAGCATTTT. Amino acid sequence: CASTTQGNQPQHF. The chain links TRBV12-3 or TRBV12-4 to TRBJ1-5, with a possible D match to TRBD1 (5 bases). This CDR3 is built from 13 residues. Trimming took off 7 bases at V and 2 bases at J, with 9 bases between the two ends.

CDR3 in amino acids: CASSVEGTGSYEQYF. The CDR3 coding sequence is TGTGCCAGCAGCGTAGAAGGGACAGGGTCCTACGAGCAGTACTTC. The rearrangement joins TRBV9 to TRBJ2-7; 9 bases agree with TRBD1. The V gene's germline CDR1 is SGDLS and CDR2 YYNGEE. V gave up 0 bases and J gave up 1 base; unmatched junction bases: 2. This CDR3 spans 15 amino acids.

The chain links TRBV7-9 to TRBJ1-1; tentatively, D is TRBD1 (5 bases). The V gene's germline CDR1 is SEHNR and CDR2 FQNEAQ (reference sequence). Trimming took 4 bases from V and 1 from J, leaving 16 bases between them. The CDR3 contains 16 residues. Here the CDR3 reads CASSYNPNRRNTEAFF. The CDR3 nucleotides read TGTGCCAGCAGCTATAACCCGAACAGGCGGAACACTGAAGCTTTCTTT.

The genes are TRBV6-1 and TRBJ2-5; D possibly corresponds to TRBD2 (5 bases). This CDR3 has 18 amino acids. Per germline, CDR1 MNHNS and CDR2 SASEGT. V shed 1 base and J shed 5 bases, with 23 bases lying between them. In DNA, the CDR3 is TGTGCCAGCAGTGAAGGAGGGCAGGCGCCAACCTTTAGGGAGACCCAGTACTTC. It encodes CASSEGGQAPTFRETQYF.

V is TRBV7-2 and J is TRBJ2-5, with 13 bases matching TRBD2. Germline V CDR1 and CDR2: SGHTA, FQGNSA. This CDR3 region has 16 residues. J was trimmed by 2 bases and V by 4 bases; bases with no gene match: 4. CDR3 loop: CASSSGGLAGQETQYF. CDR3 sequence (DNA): TGTGCCAGCAGCTCGGGGGGACTAGCGGGGCAAGAGACCCAGTACTTC.

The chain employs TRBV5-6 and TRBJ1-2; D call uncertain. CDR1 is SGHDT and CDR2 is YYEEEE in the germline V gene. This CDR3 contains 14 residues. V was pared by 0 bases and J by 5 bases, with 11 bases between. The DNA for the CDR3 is TGTGCCAGCAGCTTGGTAGCCCAAGCTTATGGCTACACCTTC. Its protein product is CASSLVAQAYGYTF.

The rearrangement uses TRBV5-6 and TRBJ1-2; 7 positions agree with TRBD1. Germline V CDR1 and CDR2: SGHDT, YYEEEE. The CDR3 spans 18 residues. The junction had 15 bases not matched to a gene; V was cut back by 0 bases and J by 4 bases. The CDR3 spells CASSLVGHRGGEAYGYTF. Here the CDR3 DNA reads TGTGCCAGCAGCTTGGTGGGGCACAGGGGCGGCGAGGCCTATGGCTACACCTTC.

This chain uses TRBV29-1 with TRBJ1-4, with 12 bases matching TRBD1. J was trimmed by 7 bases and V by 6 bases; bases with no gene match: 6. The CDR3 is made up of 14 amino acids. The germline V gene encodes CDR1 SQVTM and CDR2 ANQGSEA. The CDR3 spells CSVGTGGKSEKLFF. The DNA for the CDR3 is TGCAGCGTGGGGACAGGGGGCAAGAGTGAAAAACTGTTTTTT.